The TCR beta chain under discussion was sequenced for a study of OX40 agonist ivuxolimab in advanced cancers. Notes on the study in general: It was not determined which antigens were specifically recognized by the peripheral T cells that had undergone clonal expansion.

Sampling of blood occurred at baseline, cycle 4 day 1, and cycle 7 day 1. Points on this clone: The antigen is not known.

Repertoires were generated with immunoSEQ multiplex PCR, while TCRdb's copy carries only in-frame clones and drops some. Of over 55,000 clones detected, approximately 90% appear once; the ten largest clones hold about 0.95%. Germline CDR1 and CDR2: SGHTA and FQGNSA. This CDR3 region has 16 residues. V was clipped by 2 bases and J by 0 bases, with 11 bases between them. This receptor was obtained from an adult with an advanced solid tumor such as melanoma, head and neck, liver or kidney cancer. The source material was CD4+ or CD8+ T cells sorted from blood, sampled in a trial of the OX40 agonist ivuxolimab. The chain links TRBV7-2 to TRBJ1-3, with D possibly TRBD1 on 5 matching bases. CDR3: CASSLQGISSGNTIYF. The CDR3 bases are TGTGCCAGCAGCTTACAGGGTATCAGCTCTGGAAACACCATATATTTT.